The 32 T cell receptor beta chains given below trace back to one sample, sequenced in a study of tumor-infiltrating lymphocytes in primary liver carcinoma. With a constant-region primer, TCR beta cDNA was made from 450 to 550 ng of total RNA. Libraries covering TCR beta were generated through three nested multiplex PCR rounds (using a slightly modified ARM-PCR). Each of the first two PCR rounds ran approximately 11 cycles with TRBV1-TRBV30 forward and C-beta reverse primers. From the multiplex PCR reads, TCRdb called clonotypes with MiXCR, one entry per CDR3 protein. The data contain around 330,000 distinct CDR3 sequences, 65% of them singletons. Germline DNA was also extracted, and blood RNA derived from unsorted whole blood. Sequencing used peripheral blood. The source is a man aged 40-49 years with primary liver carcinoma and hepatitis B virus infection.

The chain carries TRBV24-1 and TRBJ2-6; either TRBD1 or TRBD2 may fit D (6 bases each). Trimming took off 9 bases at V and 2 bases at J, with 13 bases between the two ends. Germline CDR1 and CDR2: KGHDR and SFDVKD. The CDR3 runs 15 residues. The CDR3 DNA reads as TGTGCCACCGAGGGGGGATTCGCTGGGGCCAACGTCCTGACTTTC. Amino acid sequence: CATEGGFAGANVLTF.

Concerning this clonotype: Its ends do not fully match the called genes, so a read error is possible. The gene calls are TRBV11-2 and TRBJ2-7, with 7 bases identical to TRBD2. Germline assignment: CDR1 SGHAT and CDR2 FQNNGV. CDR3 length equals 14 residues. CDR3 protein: CASSLAGGRYEQCF. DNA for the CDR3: TGTGCCAGCAGCTTAGCAGGCGGGAGATACGAGCAGTGCTTC.

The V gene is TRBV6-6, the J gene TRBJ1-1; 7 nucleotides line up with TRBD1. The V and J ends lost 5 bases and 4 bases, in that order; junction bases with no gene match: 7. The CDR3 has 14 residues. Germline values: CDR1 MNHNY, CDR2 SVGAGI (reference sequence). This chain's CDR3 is CASSPRQGCTEAFF. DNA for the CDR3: TGTGCCAGCAGTCCCCGACAGGGCTGCACTGAAGCTTTCTTT.

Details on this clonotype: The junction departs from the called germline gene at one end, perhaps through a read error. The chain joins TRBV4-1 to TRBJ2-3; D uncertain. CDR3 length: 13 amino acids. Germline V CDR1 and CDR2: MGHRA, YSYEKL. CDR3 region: CASSQSVADTQYF. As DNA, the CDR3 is TGTGCCAGCAGCCAATCGGTGGCGGATACGCAGTATTTT.

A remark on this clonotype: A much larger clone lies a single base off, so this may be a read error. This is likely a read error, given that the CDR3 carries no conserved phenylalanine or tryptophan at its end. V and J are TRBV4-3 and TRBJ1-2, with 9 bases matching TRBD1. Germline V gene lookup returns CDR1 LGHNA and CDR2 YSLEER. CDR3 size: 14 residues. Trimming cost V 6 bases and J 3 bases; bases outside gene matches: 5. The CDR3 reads CASRPTGGYYGYTS. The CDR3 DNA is TGCGCCAGCAGACCGACAGGGGGATACTATGGCTACACCTCC.

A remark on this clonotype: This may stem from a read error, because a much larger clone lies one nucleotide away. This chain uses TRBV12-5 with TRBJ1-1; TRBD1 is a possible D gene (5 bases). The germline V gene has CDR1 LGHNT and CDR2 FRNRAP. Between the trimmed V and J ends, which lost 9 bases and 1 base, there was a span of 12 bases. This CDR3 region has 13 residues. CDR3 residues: CASQGRPNTEAFF. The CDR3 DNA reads TGTGCTAGCCAGGGCCGACCGAACACTGAAGCTTTCTTT.

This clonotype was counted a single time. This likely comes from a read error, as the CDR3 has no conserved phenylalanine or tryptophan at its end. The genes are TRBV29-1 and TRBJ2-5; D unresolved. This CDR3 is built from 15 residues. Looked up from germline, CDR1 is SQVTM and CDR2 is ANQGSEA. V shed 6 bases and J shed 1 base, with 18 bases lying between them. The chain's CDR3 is CSVTRFPAIQETQYL. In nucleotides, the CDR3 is TGCAGCGTCACCCGCTTTCCCGCGATCCAAGAGACCCAGTACCTC.

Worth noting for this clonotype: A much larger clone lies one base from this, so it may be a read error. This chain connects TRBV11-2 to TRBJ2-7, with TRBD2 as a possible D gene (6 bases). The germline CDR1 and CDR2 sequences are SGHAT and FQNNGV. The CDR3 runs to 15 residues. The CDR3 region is CASSRGSDTSHEQYF. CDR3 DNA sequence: TGTGCCAGCAGCCGGGGGTCAGACACCTCCCACGAGCAGTACTTC.

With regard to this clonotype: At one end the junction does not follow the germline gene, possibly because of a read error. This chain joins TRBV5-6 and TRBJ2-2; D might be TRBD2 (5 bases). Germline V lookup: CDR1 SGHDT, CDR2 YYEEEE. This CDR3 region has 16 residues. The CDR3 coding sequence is TGTGCCAGCAGCTCGCGGACCGCCCGGTGGACCGGGGTGCTGTTTTTT. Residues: CASSSRTARWTGVLFF.

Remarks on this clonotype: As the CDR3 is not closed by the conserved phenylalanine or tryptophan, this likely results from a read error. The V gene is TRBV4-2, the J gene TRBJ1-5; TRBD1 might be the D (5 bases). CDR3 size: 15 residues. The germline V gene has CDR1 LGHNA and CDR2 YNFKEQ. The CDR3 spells CARSHQNRSPQPQHL. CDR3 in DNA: TGTGCCAGGAGCCATCAGAACAGGTCTCCCCAGCCCCAGCATTTA.

The CDR3 protein is CASRFADRGQYNEQFF. For the CDR3, the DNA is TGTGCCAGCAGGTTTGCAGACAGGGGGCAATACAATGAGCAGTTCTTC. The V gene is TRBV5-6, the J gene TRBJ2-1, with 10 positions matching TRBD1. The V and J ends lost 5 bases and 4 bases, in that order; junction bases with no gene match: 9. Germline V gene data show CDR1 as SGHDT and CDR2 as YYEEEE. The CDR3 runs 16 residues. The variable domain in full, completed from reference TRBV5-6 and TRBJ2-1, reads DAGVTQSPTHLIKTRGQQVTLRCSPKSGHDTVSWYQQALGQGPQFIFQYYEEEERQRGNFPDRFSGHQFPNYSSELNVNALLLGDSALYLCASRFADRGQYNEQFFGPGTRLTVL.

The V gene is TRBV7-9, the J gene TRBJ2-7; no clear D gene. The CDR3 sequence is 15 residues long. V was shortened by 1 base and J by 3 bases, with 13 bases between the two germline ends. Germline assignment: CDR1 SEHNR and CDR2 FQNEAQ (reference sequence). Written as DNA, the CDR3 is TGTGCCAGCAGCTTAGGTCATGGACGCCTCTACGAGCAGTACTTC. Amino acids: CASSLGHGRLYEQYF.

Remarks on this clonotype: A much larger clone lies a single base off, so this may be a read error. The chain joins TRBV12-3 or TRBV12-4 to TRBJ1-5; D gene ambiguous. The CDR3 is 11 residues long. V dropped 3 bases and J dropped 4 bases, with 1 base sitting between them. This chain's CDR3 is CASSFNQPQHF. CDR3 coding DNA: TGTGCCAGCAGTTTTAATCAGCCCCAGCATTTT.

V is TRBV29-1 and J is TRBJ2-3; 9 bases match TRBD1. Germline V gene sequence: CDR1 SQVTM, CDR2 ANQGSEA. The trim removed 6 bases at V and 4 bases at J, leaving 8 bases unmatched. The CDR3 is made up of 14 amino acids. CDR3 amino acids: CSVDGGQGSDTQYF. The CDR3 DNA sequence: TGCAGCGTCGACGGGGGACAGGGTTCAGATACGCAGTATTTT.

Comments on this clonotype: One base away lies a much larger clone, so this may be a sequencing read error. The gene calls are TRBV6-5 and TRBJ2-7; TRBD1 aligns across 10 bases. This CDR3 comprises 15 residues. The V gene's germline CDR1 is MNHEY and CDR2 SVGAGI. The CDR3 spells CASSRPGQGFYKQYF. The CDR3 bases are TGTGCCAGCAGCCGACCGGGACAGGGGTTCTACAAGCAGTACTTC.

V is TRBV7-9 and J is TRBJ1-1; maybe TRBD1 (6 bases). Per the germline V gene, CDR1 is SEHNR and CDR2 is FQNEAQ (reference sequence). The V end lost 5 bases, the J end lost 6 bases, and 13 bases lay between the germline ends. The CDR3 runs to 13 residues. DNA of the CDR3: TGTGCCAGCAGCCAGAACAGGGCCCCTGAAGCTTTCTTT. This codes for CASSQNRAPEAFF.

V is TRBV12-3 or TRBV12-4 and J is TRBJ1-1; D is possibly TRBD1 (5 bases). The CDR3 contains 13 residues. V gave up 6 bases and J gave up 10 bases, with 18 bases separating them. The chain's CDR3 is CASSRVTVGGAFF. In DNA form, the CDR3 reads TGTGCCAGCAGCAGAGTGACAGTCGGAGGAGCTTTCTTT.

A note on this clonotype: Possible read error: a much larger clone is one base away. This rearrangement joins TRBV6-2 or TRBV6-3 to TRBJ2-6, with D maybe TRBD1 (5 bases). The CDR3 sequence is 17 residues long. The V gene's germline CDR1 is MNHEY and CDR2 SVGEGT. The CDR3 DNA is TGTGCCAGCACCCAGAAAACTACCCTCTCTGGGGCCAACATCCTGACTTTC. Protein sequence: CASTQKTTLSGANILTF.

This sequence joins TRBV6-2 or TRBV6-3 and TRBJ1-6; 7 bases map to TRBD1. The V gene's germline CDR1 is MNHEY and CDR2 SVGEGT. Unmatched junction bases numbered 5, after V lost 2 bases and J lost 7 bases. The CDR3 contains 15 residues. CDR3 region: CASSYDDRENSPLHF. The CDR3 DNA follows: TGTGCCAGCAGTTACGATGACAGGGAGAATTCACCCCTCCACTTT.

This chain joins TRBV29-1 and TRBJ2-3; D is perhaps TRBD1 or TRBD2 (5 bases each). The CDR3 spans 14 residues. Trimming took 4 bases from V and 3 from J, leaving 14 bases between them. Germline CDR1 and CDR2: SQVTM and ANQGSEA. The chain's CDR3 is CSVGGGRGTDTQYF. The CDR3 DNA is TGCAGCGTTGGTGGGGGACGGGGTACAGATACGCAGTATTTT.

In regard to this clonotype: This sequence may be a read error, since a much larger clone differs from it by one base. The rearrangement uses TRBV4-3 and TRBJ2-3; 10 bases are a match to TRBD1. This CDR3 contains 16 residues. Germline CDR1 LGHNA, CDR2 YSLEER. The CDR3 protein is CASNQERQGAADTQYF. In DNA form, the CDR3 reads TGCGCCAGCAACCAAGAGCGACAGGGGGCCGCAGATACGCAGTATTTT.

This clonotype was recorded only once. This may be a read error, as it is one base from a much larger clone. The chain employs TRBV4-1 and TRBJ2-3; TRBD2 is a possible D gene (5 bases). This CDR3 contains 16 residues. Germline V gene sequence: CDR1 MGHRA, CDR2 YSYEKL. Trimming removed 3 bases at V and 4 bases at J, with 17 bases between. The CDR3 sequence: CASSHVTSPGADTQYF. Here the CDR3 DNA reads TGCGCCAGCAGCCATGTAACGAGTCCCGGGGCAGATACGCAGTATTTT.

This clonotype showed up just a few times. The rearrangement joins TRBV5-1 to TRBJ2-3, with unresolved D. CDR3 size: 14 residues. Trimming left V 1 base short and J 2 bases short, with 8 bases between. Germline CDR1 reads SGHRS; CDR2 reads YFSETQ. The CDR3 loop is CASSLLVDTDTQYF. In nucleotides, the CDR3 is TGCGCCAGCAGCTTGTTGGTGGACACAGATACGCAGTATTTT.

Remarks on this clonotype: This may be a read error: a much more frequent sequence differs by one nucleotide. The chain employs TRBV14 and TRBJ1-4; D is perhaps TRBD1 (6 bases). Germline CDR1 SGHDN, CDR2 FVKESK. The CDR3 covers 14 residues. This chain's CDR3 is CVSSQGRRREKLFF. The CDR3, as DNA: TGTGTCAGCAGCCAGGGGCGTCGGCGAGAAAAACTGTTTTTT.

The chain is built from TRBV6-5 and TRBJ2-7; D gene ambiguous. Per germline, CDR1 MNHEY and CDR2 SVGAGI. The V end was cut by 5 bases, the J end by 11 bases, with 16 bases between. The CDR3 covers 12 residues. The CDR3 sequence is CASSPFVGEKYF. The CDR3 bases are TGTGCCAGCAGTCCTTTTGTGGGTGAGAAGTACTTC.

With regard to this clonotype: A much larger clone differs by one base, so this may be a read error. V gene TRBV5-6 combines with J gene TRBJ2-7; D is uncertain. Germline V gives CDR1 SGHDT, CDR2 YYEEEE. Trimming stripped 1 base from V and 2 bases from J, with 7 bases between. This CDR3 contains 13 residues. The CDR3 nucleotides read TGTGCCAGCAGCTTGCTGATGACCTACGAGCAGTACTTC. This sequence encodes CASSLLMTYEQYF.

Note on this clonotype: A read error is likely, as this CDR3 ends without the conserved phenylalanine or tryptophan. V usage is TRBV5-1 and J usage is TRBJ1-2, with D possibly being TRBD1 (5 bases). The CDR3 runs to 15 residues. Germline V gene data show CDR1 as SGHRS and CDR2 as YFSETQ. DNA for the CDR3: TGCGCAAGCAGCTTGGAGAGGGTCACGGGGGATGGCTACACCCTC. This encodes CASSLERVTGDGYTL.

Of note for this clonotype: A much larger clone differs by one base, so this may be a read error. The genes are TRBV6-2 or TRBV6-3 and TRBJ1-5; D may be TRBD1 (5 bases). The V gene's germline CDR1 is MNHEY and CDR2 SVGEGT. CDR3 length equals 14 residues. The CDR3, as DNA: TGTGTCAGCAGTGCAGGGTCTCGCAATCAGCCCCAGCATTTT. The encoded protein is CVSSAGSRNQPQHF.

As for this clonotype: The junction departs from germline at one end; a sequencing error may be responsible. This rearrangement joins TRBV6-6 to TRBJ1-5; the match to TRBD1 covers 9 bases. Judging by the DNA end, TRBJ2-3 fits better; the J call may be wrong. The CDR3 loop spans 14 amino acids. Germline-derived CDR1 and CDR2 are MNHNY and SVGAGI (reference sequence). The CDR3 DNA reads TGTGCAAGCAGTCTTGACAGGGGGGGATGGCCCCAGTATTTT. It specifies CASSLDRGGWPQYF.

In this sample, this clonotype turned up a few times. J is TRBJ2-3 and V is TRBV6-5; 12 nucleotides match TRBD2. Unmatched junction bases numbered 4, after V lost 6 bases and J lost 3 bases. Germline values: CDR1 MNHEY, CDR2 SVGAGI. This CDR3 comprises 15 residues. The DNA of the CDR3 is TGTGCCAGCAGGCTGGGACTAGCGGGTACAGATACGCAGTATTTT. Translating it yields CASRLGLAGTDTQYF.

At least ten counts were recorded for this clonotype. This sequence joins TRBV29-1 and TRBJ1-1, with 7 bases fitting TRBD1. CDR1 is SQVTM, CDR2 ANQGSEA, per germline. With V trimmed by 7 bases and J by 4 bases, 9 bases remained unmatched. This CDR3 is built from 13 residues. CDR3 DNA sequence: TGCAGCGGATACACCCAGGGGGGCACTGAAGCTTTCTTT. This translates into CSGYTQGGTEAFF.

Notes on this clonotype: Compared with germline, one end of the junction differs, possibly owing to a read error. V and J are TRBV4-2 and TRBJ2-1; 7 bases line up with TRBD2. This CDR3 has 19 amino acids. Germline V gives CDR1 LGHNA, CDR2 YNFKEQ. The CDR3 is CASSRSRQRDPREDNEQSF. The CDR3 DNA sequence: TGTGCCAGCAGCCGGTCCCGACAGCGGGATCCAAGAGAGGACAATGAGCAGTCCTTC.